These 27 T cell receptor beta chains share one sample of origin, sequenced in a study of T cells in Graves' hyperthyroidism and ophthalmopathy. TCR beta CDR3 regions were amplified from RNA transcripts. HTBI primers were the set used in a first-round RT-PCR of the TCR CDR3. TCRdb used MiXCR to reprocess the multiplex PCR reads, holding one entry per CDR3 protein. The table lists about 720,000 distinct CDR3 sequences, about 17% of them singletons. The sequenced material came from blood. These receptors were taken from a man between 18 and 29 years old with Graves' hyperthyroidism.

This clonotype turned up a few times. The junction departs from the called germline gene at one end, perhaps through a read error. The chain employs TRBV3-1 and TRBJ2-2; D not resolved. Germline lookup yields CDR1 LGHDT and CDR2 YNNKEL (reference sequence). The CDR3 loop spans 15 amino acids. The CDR3 reads CVSSQDWANTGELFF. For the CDR3, the DNA is TGTGTCAGCAGCCAAGACTGGGCGAACACCGGGGAGCTGTTTTTT.

This clonotype was picked up many times. This chain connects TRBV18 to TRBJ2-7; 11 positions agree with TRBD1. Germline V lookup: CDR1 KGHSH, CDR2 LQKENI. The CDR3 has 15 residues. V lost 3 bases to trimming and J lost 3 bases; unmatched junction nucleotides: 4. CDR3 in DNA: TGTGCCAGCTCACCGCGGGGACAGGGGGTCTACGAGCAGTACTTC. This codes for CASSPRGQGVYEQYF.

This clonotype was counted many times. This chain connects TRBV29-1 to TRBJ2-5; D may be TRBD1 or TRBD2 (5 bases each). Germline assignment: CDR1 SQVTM and CDR2 ANQGSEA. Trimming stripped 6 bases from V and 7 bases from J, with 21 bases between. The CDR3 spans 14 residues. The CDR3 nucleotides are TGCAGCGTGCATCTATGGGGGATAAGGGGGACCCAGTACTTC. Translation: CSVHLWGIRGTQYF.

This clonotype has ten or more counts. V and J are TRBV7-9 and TRBJ2-5; possibly TRBD1 for D (5 bases). Trimming took off 4 bases at V and 12 bases at J, with 24 bases between the two ends. CDR1 SEHNR and CDR2 FQNEAQ come from the germline V gene (reference sequence). The CDR3 has 15 amino acids. The CDR3, as DNA: TGTGCCAGCAGCTCTACCGTAGGGGTGCCCCTGTCAGAGTACTTC. Translated: CASSSTVGVPLSEYF.

This clonotype was recorded many times. This chain connects TRBV28 to TRBJ1-1, with D perhaps TRBD1 (5 bases). CDR3 length: 15 residues. Trimming shortened V by 7 bases and J by 5 bases, and 20 bases separated the two germline ends. The V gene's germline CDR1 is MDHEN and CDR2 SYDVKM. The CDR3, as DNA: TGTGCCAGCAACTCACCGGGGGAGAGAAGGACTGAAGCTTTCTTT. This gives the protein CASNSPGERRTEAFF.

There are many counts of this clonotype. This chain uses TRBV20-1 with TRBJ1-1, with D perhaps matching TRBD1 (6 bases). Germline loops: CDR1 DFQATT, CDR2 SNEGSKA (reference sequence). V lost 5 bases and J 0 bases, leaving 19 bases between the germline ends. The CDR3 has 16 residues. CDR3 loop: CSAPLEPGTLNTEAFF. CDR3 nucleotides: TGCAGTGCTCCCTTAGAGCCCGGGACACTGAACACTGAAGCTTTCTTT.

Many counts were recorded for this clonotype. The V gene is TRBV3-1, the J gene TRBJ2-1; TRBD2 matches 7 bases. The J segment lost 7 bases and the V segment lost 0 bases, leaving 9 bases of the junction unmatched. The germline gives CDR1 LGHDT, CDR2 YNNKEL (reference sequence). The CDR3 sequence is 16 residues long. The CDR3 nucleotides are TGTGCCAGCAGCCAAGAGTTACGCGGGAGAAAGAATGAGCAGTTCTTC. Its translation is CASSQELRGRKNEQFF.

The chain couples TRBV4-1 to TRBJ2-7; 10 nucleotides line up with TRBD1. Germline values: CDR1 MGHRA, CDR2 YSYEKL. The V segment lost 4 bases and the J segment 6 bases; nucleotides outside the gene matches: 9. This CDR3 spans 15 amino acids. DNA of the CDR3: TGCGCCAGCAGCCTCTGGACAGGGGGAACGTCCGAGCAGTACTTC. It specifies CASSLWTGGTSEQYF.

The sample holds many counts of this clonotype. The genes are TRBV28 and TRBJ2-7; TRBD2 matches at 8 bases. After removal of 4 bases from V and 2 bases from J, the junction contained 7 bases not matched to a gene. This CDR3 region has 15 residues. The germline gives CDR1 MDHEN, CDR2 SYDVKM. The CDR3 coding sequence is TGTGCCAGCAGTTCCGGGGGGGCCTCCCCCTACGAGCAGTACTTC. Translation: CASSSGGASPYEQYF.

Ten or more counts support this clonotype. This chain joins TRBV6-1 and TRBJ2-7; 10 bases map to TRBD1. Germline V gene lookup returns CDR1 MNHNS and CDR2 SASEGT. The CDR3 sequence is 13 residues long. J was trimmed by 3 bases and V by 8 bases; bases with no gene match: 4. The CDR3 here is CASDRGRVYEQYF. The CDR3 coding sequence is TGTGCCAGCGACAGGGGGCGTGTCTACGAGCAGTACTTC.

The CDR3 DNA is TGCAGTGCTAACAGGAACTCCTACGAGCAGTACTTC. It yields the protein CSANRNSYEQYF. The chain links TRBV20-1 to TRBJ2-7; possibly TRBD1 for D (5 bases). The length of the CDR3 is 12 residues. The germline V gene has CDR1 DFQATT and CDR2 SNEGSKA (reference sequence). The V gene lost 4 bases and the J gene lost 0 bases, with 7 bases spanning the gap.

Ten or more counts support this clonotype. The gene calls are TRBV3-1 and TRBJ1-2; D gene uncertain. The CDR3 length is 13 residues. Germline V gene data show CDR1 as LGHDT and CDR2 as YNNKEL (reference sequence). With 11 bases removed from V and 0 bases from J, the gap between germline ends came to 13 bases. The CDR3 sequence: CAATGRANYGYTF. The CDR3 nucleotides are TGTGCCGCCACGGGGAGAGCTAACTATGGCTACACCTTC.

The sample holds many counts of this clonotype. The rearrangement uses TRBV28 and TRBJ2-3; 7 bases match TRBD1. The CDR3 spans 14 residues. V was pared by 2 bases and J by 5 bases, with 4 bases of the junction left unmatched. In germline, CDR1 is MDHEN, CDR2 SYDVKM. CDR3: CASSLPYRGDTQYF. CDR3 sequence (DNA): TGTGCCAGCAGTTTACCATACAGGGGAGATACGCAGTATTTT.

This clonotype was seen more than once but under ten times. CDR3: CASSQGRGGPTGELFF. CDR3 coding DNA: TGTGCCAGCAGCCAAGGAAGGGGAGGGCCTACCGGGGAGCTGTTTTTT. The V and J genes are TRBV3-1 and TRBJ2-2, with 7 bases aligning to TRBD2. After removal of 1 base from V and 5 bases from J, the junction contained 7 bases not matched to a gene. The germline V gene has CDR1 LGHDT and CDR2 YNNKEL (reference sequence). This CDR3 comprises 16 residues.

This clonotype came up once. A much larger clone lies one base from this, so it may be a read error. This sequence joins TRBV27 and TRBJ1-2; 10 bases are a match to TRBD1. The germline V gene has CDR1 MNHEY and CDR2 SMNVEV (reference sequence). The CDR3 sequence is 17 residues long. The CDR3 bases are TGTGCCAGCAGTAAACCGGGACAGGGGATCCCCTATTATGGCTACGCCTTC. Translated, it gives CASSKPGQGIPYYGYAF.

This clonotype was picked up many times. The chain recombines TRBV2 with TRBJ2-5; 16 positions agree with TRBD2. V was clipped by 0 bases and J by 3 bases; unmatched bases: 7. CDR3 size: 19 residues. Looked up from germline, CDR1 is SNHLY and CDR2 is FYNNEI. The CDR3 DNA follows: TGTGCCAGCAGTGAAGCGACGGGACTAGCGGGAGGGCCAGAAGAGACCCAGTACTTC. It codes for CASSEATGLAGGPEETQYF.

This clonotype showed up just a few times. The V gene is TRBV10-3, the J gene TRBJ1-2; D is unclear. The length of the CDR3 is 12 residues. Germline values: CDR1 ENHRY, CDR2 SYGVKD. The V gene lost 8 bases and the J gene lost 2 bases, with 9 bases spanning the gap. The CDR3 here is CAIARENYGYTF. The DNA for the CDR3 is TGTGCCATCGCCCGGGAGAACTATGGCTACACCTTC.

This clonotype has more than one count but fewer than ten. V gene TRBV7-9 combines with J gene TRBJ2-3, with 9 bases matching TRBD2. V lost 5 bases and J lost 1; bases outside the gene matches: 16. This CDR3 spans 19 amino acids. Looked up from germline, CDR1 is SEHNR and CDR2 is FQNEAQ (reference sequence). The CDR3 sequence: CASSPGRLAVYLGTDTQYF. The CDR3 DNA follows: TGTGCCAGCAGCCCCGGTAGACTAGCGGTTTATCTGGGCACAGATACGCAGTATTTT.

This clonotype was detected many times. The rearrangement uses TRBV28 and TRBJ2-6, with 9 bases aligning to TRBD1. Germline V CDR1 and CDR2: MDHEN, SYDVKM. The V gene end was trimmed by 5 bases and the J gene end by 2 bases; junction bases not matched to a gene: 10. The CDR3 covers 18 residues. In nucleotides, the CDR3 is TGTGCCAGCAGTCCCTCTGGGACAGGGTCGGCTGGGGCCAACGTCCTGACTTTC. Its protein product is CASSPSGTGSAGANVLTF.

At least ten counts were recorded for this clonotype. The chain combines TRBV12-3 or TRBV12-4 with TRBJ2-2; D is ambiguous. The CDR3 is 13 amino acids. Trimming cost V 3 bases and J 3 bases, with 5 bases left between them. The CDR3 nucleotides read TGTGCCAGCAGTTTGAGGCACACCGGGGAGCTGTTTTTT. Protein: CASSLRHTGELFF.

This clonotype has ten or more counts. The chain uses TRBV20-1 and TRBJ1-4; TRBD1 agrees at 7 bases. Unmatched junction bases numbered 6, after V lost 3 bases and J lost 8 bases. The CDR3 runs to 13 residues. The germline V gene has CDR1 DFQATT and CDR2 SNEGSKA (reference sequence). The CDR3 is CSASGQVGEKLFF. DNA for the CDR3: TGCAGTGCTAGCGGACAGGTGGGAGAAAAACTGTTTTTT.

The chain combines TRBV15 with TRBJ1-5; 8 bases are a match to TRBD1. The length of the CDR3 is 15 residues. The germline CDR1 and CDR2 sequences are LNHNV and YYDKDF (reference sequence). J gave up 1 base and V 4 bases, and 3 bases lay outside the gene matches. The CDR3 sequence: CATSIRQGSNQPQHF. In DNA form, the CDR3 reads TGTGCCACCAGCATTAGACAGGGGAGCAATCAGCCCCAGCATTTT.

J is TRBJ2-7 and V is TRBV27; 12 bases are a match to TRBD2. The CDR3 spans 18 residues. V lost 0 bases to trimming and J lost 4 bases; unmatched junction nucleotides: 10. Germline V gene data show CDR1 as MNHEY and CDR2 as SMNVEV (reference sequence). The CDR3 coding sequence is TGTGCCAGCAGTTTATCGCGCCTAGCGGGAGGGCCCGTTTACGAGCAGTACTTC. It is translated as CASSLSRLAGGPVYEQYF.

This clonotype showed up many times. This rearrangement joins TRBV2 to TRBJ2-7, with D possibly matching TRBD1 (5 bases). The V and J ends lost 7 bases and 1 base respectively, with 5 bases between them. The germline V gene has CDR1 SNHLY and CDR2 FYNNEI. The CDR3 contains 11 residues. CDR3 DNA: TGTGCCAGCACAGGGTCCTACGAGCAGTACTTC. It specifies CASTGSYEQYF.

This clonotype occurred many times. The V gene is TRBV2, the J gene TRBJ1-2; 8 nucleotides agree with TRBD1. Germline V gene lookup returns CDR1 SNHLY and CDR2 FYNNEI. The CDR3 covers 14 residues. V lost 4 bases, J lost 3 bases, and 4 bases stayed unmatched. CDR3 bases: TGTGCCAGCAGTGGGACAGGGCGGCACTATGGCTACACCTTC. Translating gives CASSGTGRHYGYTF.

In its sample, this clonotype was seen many times. This chain connects TRBV7-2 to TRBJ2-3; 10 bases align to TRBD2. The V gene end was trimmed by 5 bases and the J gene end by 5 bases; junction bases not matched to a gene: 10. Germline values: CDR1 SGHTA, CDR2 FQGNSA. The CDR3 extends over 16 amino acids. The DNA for the CDR3 is TGTGCCAGCAGCCAAGGACTAGCGGCAGGTGGAGATACGCAGTATTTT. Translating it yields CASSQGLAAGGDTQYF.

The chain is built from TRBV19 and TRBJ1-1; unclear D gene. Germline loops: CDR1 LNHDA, CDR2 SQIVND (reference sequence). This CDR3 comprises 16 residues. With 1 base removed from V and 0 bases from J, the gap between germline ends came to 12 bases. CDR3 nucleotide sequence: TGTGCCAGTAGTATAGGTTACAGAATAATGAACACTGAAGCTTTCTTT. It codes for CASSIGYRIMNTEAFF.